The 28 T cell receptor beta chains below were found in one sample sequenced in a study of regulatory T cells in long-lasting Graves disease. Both iRepertoire HTBI primers and Arm-PCR of CDR3 regions were used to build the TCR beta libraries. TCRdb fed the multiplex PCR reads into MiXCR, producing one record per CDR3 protein. The sample shows 500,000 or so distinct CDR3 sequences, around 15% of them seen only once. The time point is: newly diagnosed GD, antithyroid drugs for less than 3 months. RNA extracted from PBMCs served as the sequencing template. This sample was also put to use in a study of T cells in Graves' hyperthyroidism and ophthalmopathy.

Sample: peripheral blood mononuclear cells (PBMCs), taken at new diagnosis, from a patient treated with antithyroid drugs. The receptor set was obtained from a woman in her forties or fifties with Graves disease.

The sample holds many counts of this clonotype. The rearrangement joins TRBV12-3 or TRBV12-4 to TRBJ2-7, with D possibly matching TRBD2 (5 bases). Trimming left V 6 bases short and J 0 bases short, with 18 bases between. The CDR3 is 16 amino acids. DNA for the CDR3: TGTGCCAGCAGCCCCGGGGTTTCAGCGGTCTCCTACGAGCAGTACTTC. This translates into CASSPGVSAVSYEQYF.

This sequence joins TRBV4-2 and TRBJ2-2, with a weak D call TRBD1 (5 bases). The V and J ends lost 4 bases and 4 bases respectively, with 13 bases between them. CDR3 length equals 15 residues. Germline CDR1 and CDR2: LGHNA and YNFKEQ. The CDR3 DNA reads TGTGCCAGCAGCCTAACCGGACAAGTCACCGGGGAGCTGTTTTTT. Translated: CASSLTGQVTGELFF.

The chain joins TRBV28 to TRBJ2-5, with 9 bases aligning to TRBD2. The CDR3 loop spans 17 amino acids. Germline V gene data show CDR1 as MDHEN and CDR2 as SYDVKM. V gave up 1 base and J gave up 3 bases; unmatched junction bases: 9. CDR3 sequence: CASSLSHMGLAKETQYF. Here the CDR3 DNA reads TGTGCCAGCAGTTTATCCCACATGGGACTAGCAAAAGAGACCCAGTACTTC. Full variable domain (missing parts from reference TRBV28 and TRBJ2-5): DVKVTQSSRYLVKRTGEKVFLECVQDMDHENMFWYRQDPGLGLRLIYFSYDVKMKEKGDIPEGYSVSREKKERFSLILESASTNQTSMYLCASSLSHMGLAKETQYFGPGTRLLVL.

This chain links TRBV5-8 with TRBJ1-2; D not resolved. The germline CDR1 and CDR2 sequences are SGHTS and YDEGEE. V was trimmed by 1 base and J by 6 bases, leaving 7 bases between them. The CDR3 has 12 residues. CDR3 loop: CASSLTRNGYTF. Written as DNA, the CDR3 is TGTGCCAGCAGCTTGACCAGAAATGGCTACACCTTC.

This clonotype has at least ten counts. The rearrangement joins TRBV25-1 to TRBJ1-2, with D perhaps matching TRBD1 (6 bases). The CDR3 runs 14 residues. V lost 2 bases, J lost 5 bases, and 12 bases lay in between. Germline V gives CDR1 MGHDK, CDR2 SYGVNS. As DNA, the CDR3 is TGTGCCAGCAGTGAAGGGGTGCAGGGGTATGGCTACACCTTC. As protein: CASSEGVQGYGYTF.

The V gene is TRBV7-2, the J gene TRBJ2-1, with TRBD2 matching over 13 bases. Germline V gene data show CDR1 as SGHTA and CDR2 as FQGNSA. This CDR3 comprises 15 residues. V shed 8 bases, J shed 7 bases, and the junction held 8 bases outside the gene matches. DNA for the CDR3: TGTGCCAGCGGTTGGACTAGCGGGAGAGGGAATGAGCAGTTCTTC. The encoded protein is CASGWTSGRGNEQFF.

This clonotype has ten or more counts. V is TRBV6-1 and J is TRBJ2-7; tentatively, D is TRBD2 (5 bases). CDR1 is MNHNS and CDR2 is SASEGT in the germline V gene. Trimming stripped 7 bases from V and 6 bases from J, with 19 bases between. This CDR3 has 14 amino acids. Written as DNA, the CDR3 is TGTGCCAGCACTTCAAACCGGGGTTTGGGCGAGCAGTACTTC. Its protein is CASTSNRGLGEQYF.

At least ten counts were recorded for this clonotype. This CDR3 is CAWSKQGNTEAFF. CDR3 DNA: TGTGCCTGGAGTAAACAGGGGAACACTGAAGCTTTCTTT. The genes are TRBV30 and TRBJ1-1; D perhaps matches TRBD1 (6 bases). The CDR3 contains 13 residues. Trimming shortened V by 2 bases and J by 1 base, and 8 bases separated the two germline ends. Germline V gene sequence: CDR1 GTSNPN, CDR2 SVGIG (reference sequence).

On this clonotype itself: A much larger clone is a single base away; this may be a read error. The rearrangement links TRBV4-1 to TRBJ2-7, with TRBD1 matching over 10 bases. Germline lookup yields CDR1 MGHRA and CDR2 YSYEKL. The CDR3 spans 15 residues. The V segment lost 1 base and the J segment 6 bases; nucleotides outside the gene matches: 6. The CDR3 protein is CASSQGQGAGREQYF. CDR3 DNA sequence: TGCGCCAGCAGCCAAGGACAGGGGGCTGGGCGCGAGCAGTACTTC.

The chain recombines TRBV5-1 with TRBJ2-6; D is unresolved. From germline, CDR1 is SGHRS and CDR2 YFSETQ. Between the trimmed V and J ends, which lost 2 bases and 2 bases, there was a span of 8 bases. This CDR3 is 15 amino acids long. In DNA, the CDR3 is TGCGCCAGCAGCTTTTTGGGTGCTGGGGCCAACGTCCTGACTTTC. It yields the protein CASSFLGAGANVLTF. Full variable domain (remainder filled in from reference TRBV5-1 and TRBJ2-6): KAGVTQTPRYLIKTRGQQVTLSCSPISGHRSVSWYQQTPGQGLQFLFEYFSETQRNKGNFPGRFSGRQFSNSRSEMNVSTLELGDSALYLCASSFLGAGANVLTFGAGSRLTVL.

As concerns this clonotype: Being one base from a much bigger clone, this may be a read error. V and J are TRBV2 and TRBJ2-5; 8 positions match TRBD2. Germline values: CDR1 SNHLY, CDR2 FYNNEI. V was clipped by 6 bases and J by 5 bases; unmatched bases: 8. CDR3 size: 14 residues. DNA of the CDR3: TGTGCCAGCAGCCCGAGACTAGCGATGGAGACCCAGTACTTC. It encodes CASSPRLAMETQYF.

J is TRBJ2-1 and V is TRBV19, with 7 bases identical to TRBD2. V trimming: 3 bases; J trimming: 4 bases; junction bases outside the gene matches: 9. The CDR3 covers 16 residues. Germline loops: CDR1 LNHDA, CDR2 SQIVND (reference sequence). The CDR3 loop reads CASSMPASGNYNEQFF. The DNA of the CDR3 is TGTGCCAGTAGTATGCCGGCTAGCGGAAATTACAATGAGCAGTTCTTC.

A remark on this clonotype: A much larger clonotype is one base distant, so this may be a read error. The chain carries TRBV20-1 and TRBJ1-3; a weak D match, TRBD1 (5 bases). V lost 4 bases to trimming and J lost 1 base, with 14 bases between them. This CDR3 contains 15 residues. Germline V gene lookup returns CDR1 DFQATT and CDR2 SNEGSKA (reference sequence). For the CDR3, the DNA is TGCAGTGCTACTCCCGGGACCTCTTCTGGAAACACCATATATTTT. This translates into CSATPGTSSGNTIYF.

The table lists this clonotype with a few counts. J is TRBJ2-7 and V is TRBV10-1, with no clear D. The CDR3 is 13 residues long. The germline V gene has CDR1 WNHNN and CDR2 SYGVQD (reference sequence). V lost 6 bases and J lost 1, with 10 bases in between. CDR3 sequence (DNA): TGCGCCAGCAGCCCCGACCCTTCCTACGAGCAGTACTTC. Its protein product is CASSPDPSYEQYF.

This clonotype was counted many times. The gene calls are TRBV27 and TRBJ2-7, with TRBD2 identical over 7 bases. The CDR3 has 12 residues. The junction had 3 bases not matched to a gene; V was cut back by 7 bases and J by 3 bases. Germline-derived CDR1 and CDR2 are MNHEY and SMNVEV (reference sequence). CDR3 in amino acids: CASTSGGYEQYF. The DNA of the CDR3 is TGTGCCAGCACCTCGGGGGGCTACGAGCAGTACTTC.

Ten or more counts support this clonotype. The chain recombines TRBV28 with TRBJ2-7; 12 bases line up with TRBD2. The CDR3 sequence is 18 residues long. Trimming cost V 1 base and J 5 bases; bases outside gene matches: 12. Germline V CDR1 and CDR2: MDHEN, SYDVKM. The CDR3 protein is CASSLLGLAGGSRHEQYF. The CDR3 region has the DNA TGTGCCAGCAGTTTATTAGGCCTAGCGGGAGGGAGTAGGCACGAGCAGTACTTC.

This clonotype was observed at least ten times. The chain links TRBV28 to TRBJ2-1; D not resolved. Trimming removed 8 bases from V and 2 bases from J, with 13 bases in between. Germline V gene sequence: CDR1 MDHEN, CDR2 SYDVKM. The CDR3 runs 14 residues. CDR3 amino acids: CASSRPDAYNEQFF. CDR3 DNA sequence: TGTGCCAGCTCAAGACCGGACGCCTACAATGAGCAGTTCTTC. Drawing the rest from reference TRBV28 and TRBJ2-1, the complete variable domain is DVKVTQSSRYLVKRTGEKVFLECVQDMDHENMFWYRQDPGLGLRLIYFSYDVKMKEKGDIPEGYSVSREKKERFSLILESASTNQTSMYLCASSRPDAYNEQFFGPGTRLTVL.

Concerning this clonotype: With a far larger clone one base away, a read error is the likely cause. V is TRBV5-5 and J is TRBJ2-7; D not certain. The CDR3 contains 11 residues. Germline CDR1 is SGHKS and CDR2 is YYEKEE (reference sequence). The chain's CDR3 is CASTKGYEHYF. The CDR3 coding sequence is TGTGCCAGCACTAAGGGCTACGAGCACTACTTC.

To note about this clonotype: One end of the junction does not line up with germline, which may come from a read error. The gene calls are TRBV5-8 and TRBJ1-4, with 7 bases aligning to TRBD1. Germline V gene lookup returns CDR1 SGHTS and CDR2 YDEGEE. The CDR3 is 16 amino acids. Written as DNA, the CDR3 is TGCGCCAGCAGCCAAAGAACAGGGGAGAGTGGGGAAAAACTGTTTTTT. Translated, it gives CASSQRTGESGEKLFF.

There are many counts of this clonotype. The rearrangement uses TRBV12-3 or TRBV12-4 and TRBJ2-5, with D possibly TRBD1 on 5 matching bases. The CDR3 has 15 residues. The V and J ends lost 3 bases and 0 bases respectively, with 11 bases between them. The CDR3 nucleotides are TGTGCCAGCAGTTTGTGGGGCCGAGACCAAGAGACCCAGTACTTC. Its translation is CASSLWGRDQETQYF.

In this sample, this clonotype turned up a few times. The chain joins TRBV28 to TRBJ2-5; no reliable D call. The V gene's germline CDR1 is MDHEN and CDR2 SYDVKM. CDR3 length: 15 residues. The V end lost 6 bases, the J end lost 1 base, and 15 bases lay between the germline ends. CDR3 sequence (DNA): TGTGCCAGCAGCAATCCGGGTGGTAGCCAAGAGACCCAGTACTTC. Protein product: CASSNPGGSQETQYF.

This clonotype was counted between two and nine times. With a much larger clone just one base away, this may be a read error. V gene TRBV28 combines with J gene TRBJ2-7; TRBD1 matches 11 bases. This CDR3 is built from 14 residues. Germline V gene lookup returns CDR1 MDHEN and CDR2 SYDVKM. The CDR3 here is CASSDGQGAYVQYF. CDR3 DNA sequence: TGTGCCAGCAGTGACGGACAGGGGGCGTACGTGCAGTACTTC.

This clonotype appeared many times. The V and J genes are TRBV20-1 and TRBJ2-1, with 10 positions matching TRBD2. Germline assignment: CDR1 DFQATT and CDR2 SNEGSKA (reference sequence). V lost 1 base to trimming and J lost 2 bases; unmatched junction nucleotides: 5. There are 16 residues in the CDR3. Written as DNA, the CDR3 is TGCAGTGCTAGAGCGGGGAGCGGGAGGGCCTACAATGAGCAGTTCTTC. This encodes CSARAGSGRAYNEQFF.

This clonotype has a handful of counts. A much bigger clone sits one base away, suggesting this may be a read error. V usage is TRBV6-4 and J usage is TRBJ1-2; no clear D. CDR3 length equals 14 residues. The V and J ends lost 4 bases and 2 bases respectively, with 11 bases between them. CDR1 MRHNA and CDR2 SNTAGT come from the germline V gene. CDR3 residues: CASSAETGNYGYTF. The CDR3 DNA reads as TGTGCCAGCAGTGCCGAGACGGGAAACTATGGCTACACCTTC.

This clonotype has a handful of counts. The rearrangement uses TRBV7-2 and TRBJ2-7; D possibly corresponds to TRBD2 (6 bases). Germline V CDR1 and CDR2: SGHTA, FQGNSA. The CDR3 is 17 residues long. The V and J ends lost 1 base and 3 bases respectively, with 19 bases between them. The CDR3: CASSLGIYGEAHYEQYF. CDR3 nucleotide sequence: TGTGCCAGCAGCTTAGGGATATACGGGGAGGCCCACTACGAGCAGTACTTC. Using reference TRBV7-2 and TRBJ2-7 for the parts outside the CDR3, the full variable domain is GAGVSQSPSNKVTEKGKDVELRCDPISGHTALYWYRQSLGQGLEFLIYFQGNSAPDKSGLPSDRFSAERTGGSVSTLTIQRTQQEDSAVYLCASSLGIYGEAHYEQYFGPGTRLTVT.

The sample holds a few counts of this clonotype. The chain joins TRBV18 to TRBJ2-6; 7 nucleotides agree with TRBD1. The CDR3 contains 17 residues. With 3 bases clipped from V and 0 bases from J, the junction kept 5 bases outside the gene matches. CDR1 is KGHSH and CDR2 is LQKENI in the germline V gene. This CDR3 is CASSPGQIISGANVLTF. The CDR3, as DNA: TGTGCCAGCTCACCGGGACAGATTATCTCTGGGGCCAACGTCCTGACTTTC.

V usage is TRBV19 and J usage is TRBJ2-3; 7 bases line up with TRBD1. The CDR3 is 14 amino acids. J was trimmed by 4 bases and V by 3 bases; bases with no gene match: 4. Germline assignment: CDR1 LNHDA and CDR2 SQIVND (reference sequence). The CDR3: CASSIGQGADTQYF. The CDR3 coding sequence is TGTGCCAGTAGTATTGGCCAGGGGGCAGATACGCAGTATTTT.

This clonotype was detected only a few times. The V gene is TRBV6-2 or TRBV6-3, the J gene TRBJ2-5; TRBD1 matches at 12 bases. The CDR3 sequence is 15 residues long. In germline, CDR1 is MNHEY, CDR2 SVGEGT. V lost 6 bases to trimming and J lost 5 bases; unmatched junction nucleotides: 7. CDR3 sequence reads: CASRAGTGGRETQYF. The CDR3 bases are TGTGCCAGCAGGGCCGGGACAGGGGGCCGGGAGACCCAGTACTTC.